The 5 T cell receptor beta chains below come from one sample, sequenced in a study of blood T cell repertoires in COVID-19. Sequenced by immunoSEQ multiplex PCR; TCRdb stores in-frame clones only, minus some. The profile shows around 310,000 clones, about 89% of them singletons. The sequenced sample was PBMCs or T cells enriched from blood (not recorded which). Receptors originate from a woman aged 40 to 50 who had recovered from COVID-19.

This chain joins TRBV15 and TRBJ1-5, with 9 bases that match TRBD1. This CDR3 has 15 amino acids. The germline gives CDR1 LNHNV, CDR2 YYDKDF (reference sequence). With 4 bases clipped from V and 3 bases from J, the junction kept 4 bases outside the gene matches. In nucleotides, the CDR3 is TGTGCCACCAGCACAACAGGGGGCCCCAATCAGCCCCAGCATTTT. Translating it yields CATSTTGGPNQPQHF.

V and J are TRBV4-1 and TRBJ2-7, with a weak D call TRBD2 (6 bases). Looked up from germline, CDR1 is MGHRA and CDR2 is YSYEKL. There are 12 residues in the CDR3. Trimming pared 9 bases from V and 4 bases from J, leaving 13 bases between. Written as DNA, the CDR3 is TGCGCCAGAGTACGGGACTCATACGAGCAGTACTTC. It yields the protein CARVRDSYEQYF.

V usage is TRBV12-3 or TRBV12-4 and J usage is TRBJ2-5; D not certain. V dropped 3 bases and J dropped 5 bases, with 10 bases sitting between them. The CDR3 is made up of 13 amino acids. CDR3: CASSLRARETQYF. The DNA for the CDR3 is TGTGCCAGCAGTTTGCGAGCTAGGGAGACCCAGTACTTC.

CDR3 residues: CAWSVLGHVNTEAFF. DNA of the CDR3: TGTGCCTGGAGTGTACTAGGGCACGTGAACACTGAAGCTTTCTTT. The chain is built from TRBV30 and TRBJ1-1; D remains ambiguous. CDR1 and CDR2 (germline): GTSNPN, SVGIG (reference sequence). V was trimmed by 0 bases and J by 0 bases, leaving 11 bases between them. This CDR3 is built from 15 residues. Combining the CDR3 with reference TRBV30 and TRBJ1-1 gives the whole variable domain SQTIHQWPATLVQPVGSPLSLECTVEGTSNPNLYWYRQAAGRGLQLLFYSVGIGQISSEVPQNLSASRPQDRQFILSSKKLLLSDSGFYLCAWSVLGHVNTEAFFGQGTRLTVV.

The chain employs TRBV27 and TRBJ1-2; 12 bases agree with TRBD1. The J segment lost 7 bases and the V segment lost 5 bases, leaving 11 bases of the junction unmatched. Germline V lookup: CDR1 MNHEY, CDR2 SMNVEV (reference sequence). The CDR3 totals 16 residues. The CDR3 region has the DNA TGTGCCAGCAGTAGAGGGGACAGGGGGCTTTATCTTGGCTACACCTTC. Encoded protein: CASSRGDRGLYLGYTF.